The 26 T cell receptor beta chains in this list originate from one sample, sequenced in a study of CD8 T cells in ankylosing spondylitis. TCRdb itself ran the 5' RACE reads through MiXCR, one entry per CDR3 protein. The sample gives 250,000 to 400,000 distinct CDR3 sequences, 11% of which show up once; around 10% is in the top ten. Sequencing was performed on blood, either unsorted or a sorted T cell fraction (not recorded which). These receptors originate from a female donor with ankylosing spondylitis or in good health (not recorded which).

At least ten counts were recorded for this clonotype. The V and J genes are TRBV10-2 and TRBJ1-4, with 7 bases matching TRBD1. The CDR3 covers 15 residues. J lost 1 base, V lost 8 bases, and 7 bases had no gene match. Per germline, CDR1 WSHSY and CDR2 SAAADI. CDR3 DNA sequence: TGCGCCAGCCGTCCAGGGGGTAGAACTAATGAAAAACTGTTTTTT. It translates to CASRPGGRTNEKLFF.

This clonotype was seen repeatedly, ten times or more. The V and J genes are TRBV7-8 and TRBJ2-5; weak D call: TRBD2 (6 bases). Between the trimmed V and J ends, which lost 4 bases and 3 bases, there was a span of 15 bases. The CDR3 is 15 amino acids. CDR1 is SGHVS, CDR2 FQNEAQ, per germline. CDR3: CASSSPGGFKETQYF. The CDR3 DNA follows: TGTGCCAGCAGCTCCCCAGGAGGGTTTAAAGAGACCCAGTACTTC.

This clonotype has at least ten counts. This chain connects TRBV7-8 to TRBJ1-4; D not resolved. Germline V gene data show CDR1 as SGHVS and CDR2 as FQNEAQ. Trimming stripped 4 bases from V and 4 bases from J, with 13 bases between. The CDR3 has 15 amino acids. The DNA of the CDR3 is TGTGCCAGCAGCTCAGACCCTGGGATTAATGAAAAACTGTTTTTT. Amino acids: CASSSDPGINEKLFF.

DNA of the CDR3: TGTGCCAGCTCCCCTGAGGGGCTCTCGAACACTGAAGCTTTCTTT. This gives the protein CASSPEGLSNTEAFF. This sequence joins TRBV18 and TRBJ1-1; D perhaps matches TRBD1 (5 bases). With 6 bases removed from V and 1 base from J, the gap between germline ends came to 15 bases. This CDR3 has 15 residues. The germline CDR1 and CDR2 sequences are KGHSH and LQKENI.

This clonotype was seen a few times. This rearrangement joins TRBV5-5 to TRBJ2-1, with TRBD2 identical over 10 bases. This CDR3 is built from 15 residues. Germline trimming cut 3 bases from V and 9 bases from J; bases unmatched to any gene: 9. Per the germline V gene, CDR1 is SGHKS and CDR2 is YYEKEE (reference sequence). The CDR3: CASSSSGLAFGEQFF. The CDR3 nucleotides are TGTGCCAGCAGCTCCTCGGGACTAGCGTTTGGTGAGCAGTTCTTC.

This clonotype was seen ten or more times. The chain is built from TRBV20-1 and TRBJ1-4; 9 bases line up with TRBD1. CDR3 length equals 13 residues. V shed 5 bases and J 6 bases; nucleotides not matched to a gene: 4. Germline lookup yields CDR1 DFQATT and CDR2 SNEGSKA (reference sequence). CDR3 sequence (DNA): TGCAGTGCTGGTACAGGGGGCCATGAAAAACTGTTTTTT. This sequence encodes CSAGTGGHEKLFF.

This chain links TRBV5-1 with TRBJ2-5; tentative D call: TRBD1 (8 bases). Germline CDR1 and CDR2: SGHRS and YFSETQ. The CDR3 is 17 residues long. V was shortened by 0 bases and J by 5 bases, with 20 bases between the two germline ends. The CDR3, as DNA: TGCGCCAGCAGCTTGGCCCCCAGCGGGACAGGAAAGGAGACCCAGTACTTC. Translated: CASSLAPSGTGKETQYF.

This clonotype was detected ten times or more. V and J are TRBV9 and TRBJ2-3; D is perhaps TRBD2 (6 bases). There are 16 residues in the CDR3. The V gene's germline CDR1 is SGDLS and CDR2 YYNGEE. V was shortened by 0 bases and J by 0 bases, with 11 bases between the two germline ends. CDR3 sequence: CASSVDSGRSTDTQYF. The CDR3, as DNA: TGTGCCAGCAGCGTAGATTCGGGGAGGAGCACAGATACGCAGTATTTT.

This clonotype has just a few counts. The rearrangement uses TRBV12-3 or TRBV12-4 and TRBJ1-4; the D is unclear. The CDR3 contains 15 residues. Trimming left V 5 bases short and J 7 bases short, with 17 bases between. The CDR3 nucleotides read TGTGCCAGCAGTCATCCGAATGCCCCGTCTGAAAAACTGTTTTTT. Translated, it gives CASSHPNAPSEKLFF.

Ten or more counts support this clonotype. This sequence joins TRBV5-1 and TRBJ2-1; 7 bases line up with TRBD2. The V gene's germline CDR1 is SGHRS and CDR2 YFSETQ. V was clipped by 0 bases and J by 0 bases; unmatched bases: 6. The CDR3 is 17 residues long. CDR3: CASSLGLAFSSYNEQFF. As DNA, the CDR3 is TGCGCCAGCAGCTTGGGACTAGCCTTTAGCTCCTACAATGAGCAGTTCTTC.

This clonotype was detected ten times or more. The CDR3 region is CSASRTSGGLNEQFF. In DNA form, the CDR3 reads TGCAGTGCTAGCCGGACTAGCGGGGGACTCAATGAGCAGTTCTTC. The rearrangement uses TRBV20-1 and TRBJ2-1, with 13 nucleotides matching TRBD2. Looked up from germline, CDR1 is DFQATT and CDR2 is SNEGSKA (reference sequence). V was clipped by 3 bases and J by 6 bases; unmatched bases: 5. The CDR3 runs to 15 residues.

The J gene is TRBJ1-5, the V gene TRBV12-3 or TRBV12-4, with a possible D match to TRBD1 (5 bases). The CDR3 runs to 15 residues. V was pared by 3 bases and J by 2 bases, with 11 bases between. The CDR3 DNA is TGTGCCAGCAGTTTTGGCCAGGGAGGCAATCAGCCCCAGCATTTT. Its protein product is CASSFGQGGNQPQHF.

This clonotype was recorded many times. The J gene is TRBJ1-4, the V gene TRBV5-1; TRBD1 might be the D (5 bases). Germline assignment: CDR1 SGHRS and CDR2 YFSETQ. The CDR3 is 14 residues long. V was clipped by 0 bases and J by 7 bases, with 10 bases between them. CDR3 DNA: TGCGCCAGCAGCTTGGGGGGGTTTTCTGAAAAACTGTTTTTT. Translated, it gives CASSLGGFSEKLFF.

This rearrangement joins TRBV4-2 to TRBJ1-1; weak D call: TRBD1 (5 bases). Germline values: CDR1 LGHNA, CDR2 YNFKEQ. Between the trimmed V and J ends, which lost 0 bases and 1 base, there was a span of 12 bases. The CDR3 sequence is 16 residues long. The CDR3 nucleotides read TGTGCCAGCAGCCAAGAGGGAGCCGGGACGAACACTGAAGCTTTCTTT. Translation gives CASSQEGAGTNTEAFF.

This clonotype was counted a few times. The chain uses TRBV27 and TRBJ2-3; 11 bases fit TRBD2. This CDR3 contains 16 residues. Germline V gene lookup returns CDR1 MNHEY and CDR2 SMNVEV (reference sequence). Trimming took 3 bases from V and 9 from J; bases not matched to a gene: 11. This CDR3 is CASSLTSGTYLGTQYF. Here the CDR3 DNA reads TGTGCCAGCAGTTTGACTAGCGGGACATACCTGGGGACGCAGTATTTT.

Remarks on this clonotype: A much larger clone sits a single nucleotide away, making a read error possible. The chain recombines TRBV20-1 with TRBJ2-4; no clear D. Looked up from germline, CDR1 is DFQATT and CDR2 is SNEGSKA (reference sequence). There are 13 residues in the CDR3. In DNA form, the CDR3 reads TGCAGTGCTCCCCCAAGGTCCCAAAACTTTCAGTACTTC. As protein: CSAPPRSQNFQYF.

This clonotype showed up many times. The CDR3 protein is CASSSQQGNGNTIYF. In nucleotides, the CDR3 is TGTGCCAGCTCATCTCAACAGGGGAACGGAAACACCATATATTTT. The chain recombines TRBV18 with TRBJ1-3; 7 nucleotides align to TRBD1. Looked up from germline, CDR1 is KGHSH and CDR2 is LQKENI. J lost 4 bases, V lost 5 bases, and 8 bases had no gene match. The length of the CDR3 is 15 residues. Filled out from reference TRBV18 and TRBJ1-3, the complete variable domain reads NAGVMQNPRHLVRRRGQEARLRCSPMKGHSHVYWYRQLPEEGLKFMVYLQKENIIDESGMPKERFSAEFPKEGPSILRIQQVVRGDSAAYFCASSSQQGNGNTIYFGEGSWLTVV.

This clonotype showed up just a few times. The V call is TRBV18, the J call TRBJ1-5; maybe TRBD1 (5 bases). This CDR3 is built from 14 residues. V shed 2 bases and J shed 6 bases, with 11 bases lying between them. Per germline, CDR1 KGHSH and CDR2 LQKENI. The DNA of the CDR3 is TGTGCCAGCTCACCAGGCGGGGGAGGTCAGCCCCAGCATTTT. It is translated as CASSPGGGGQPQHF. The full variable domain, with the rest looked up from reference TRBV18 and TRBJ1-5, is NAGVMQNPRHLVRRRGQEARLRCSPMKGHSHVYWYRQLPEEGLKFMVYLQKENIIDESGMPKERFSAEFPKEGPSILRIQQVVRGDSAAYFCASSPGGGGQPQHFGDGTRLSIL.

The table lists this clonotype with many counts. The V call is TRBV20-1, the J call TRBJ2-1, with TRBD1 as a possible D gene (6 bases). Germline CDR1 DFQATT, CDR2 SNEGSKA (reference sequence). The V and J ends lost 0 bases and 9 bases respectively, with 15 bases between them. CDR3 length: 14 residues. CDR3 loop: CSAREQGRSGEQFF. For the CDR3, the DNA is TGCAGTGCTAGAGAACAGGGTCGTTCGGGTGAGCAGTTCTTC.

This clonotype was detected a few times. The genes are TRBV7-2 and TRBJ2-4; D ambiguous. Trimming took 7 bases from V and 0 from J, leaving 16 bases between them. The V gene's germline CDR1 is SGHTA and CDR2 FQGNSA. The CDR3 extends over 16 amino acids. The CDR3 loop is CASTNSSWLAKNIQYF. The CDR3 nucleotides are TGTGCCAGCACCAACTCCTCTTGGCTAGCCAAAAACATTCAGTACTTC.

This clonotype has just a few counts. This sequence joins TRBV25-1 and TRBJ2-2, with 12 bases matching TRBD2. V lost 5 bases to trimming and J lost 5 bases; unmatched junction nucleotides: 6. The CDR3 is 16 amino acids. Germline CDR1 is MGHDK and CDR2 is SYGVNS. CDR3: CASSQTSGRGTGELFF. CDR3 nucleotides: TGTGCCAGCAGTCAGACTAGCGGGAGAGGGACCGGGGAGCTGTTTTTT.

This clonotype was seen repeatedly, ten times or more. The chain combines TRBV7-9 with TRBJ2-1, with D unclear. The ends were cut back, 2 bases at V and 9 bases at J, with 5 bases in the middle. The CDR3 runs to 11 residues. CDR1 is SEHNR and CDR2 is FQNEAQ in the germline V gene (reference sequence). CDR3 bases: TGTGCCAGCAGCTTACCGGGTGAGCAGTTCTTC. As protein: CASSLPGEQFF.

This clonotype was picked up a small number of times. V gene TRBV6-4 combines with J gene TRBJ1-4, with D perhaps matching TRBD1 (5 bases). Germline assignment: CDR1 MRHNA and CDR2 SNTAGT. Trimming left V 3 bases short and J 8 bases short, with 16 bases between. CDR3 size: 15 residues. The CDR3 is CASSENTVGGEKLFF. Written as DNA, the CDR3 is TGTGCCAGCAGTGAAAACACCGTGGGGGGAGAAAAACTGTTTTTT.

There are many counts of this clonotype. J is TRBJ2-7 and V is TRBV28, with TRBD1 identical over 8 bases. CDR1 MDHEN and CDR2 SYDVKM come from the germline V gene. The CDR3 totals 15 residues. V shed 2 bases and J 0 bases; nucleotides not matched to a gene: 3. CDR3 nucleotides: TGTGCCAGCAGTTTAGCCGGGACAGGCTCCTACGAGCAGTACTTC. Translating gives CASSLAGTGSYEQYF. The full variable domain, rest sourced from reference TRBV28 and TRBJ2-7, is DVKVTQSSRYLVKRTGEKVFLECVQDMDHENMFWYRQDPGLGLRLIYFSYDVKMKEKGDIPEGYSVSREKKERFSLILESASTNQTSMYLCASSLAGTGSYEQYFGPGTRLTVT.

This clonotype was counted only a few times. The CDR3 sequence is CAWKRPGNTIYF. CDR3 DNA sequence: TGTGCCTGGAAAAGGCCTGGAAACACCATATATTTT. The chain links TRBV30 to TRBJ1-3; unclear D gene. The CDR3 covers 12 residues. Germline lookup yields CDR1 GTSNPN and CDR2 SVGIG (reference sequence). Trimming stripped 4 bases from V and 2 bases from J, with 6 bases between.

This clonotype was seen only a few times. This chain connects TRBV20-1 to TRBJ1-5; no definite D call. Trimming shortened V by 3 bases and J by 6 bases, and 12 bases separated the two germline ends. The germline V gene has CDR1 DFQATT and CDR2 SNEGSKA (reference sequence). The CDR3 totals 13 residues. The CDR3 DNA reads TGCAGTGCTAGGACGGGTAGCGGTCAGCCCCAGCATTTT. It translates to CSARTGSGQPQHF.